This T cell receptor (beta chain) was captured by sequencing in a study of blood T cell repertoires in COVID-19. Looking at the study overall: Whether acute or convalescent, the COVID-19 samples came from the United States, Italy and Spain.

This clone was picked up one time. With V trimmed by 5 bases and J by 7 bases, 4 bases remained unmatched. Per the germline V gene, CDR1 is SGHVS and CDR2 is FQNEAQ. The CDR3 runs to 13 residues. Assay used: immunoSEQ multiplex PCR; TCRdb lists only in-frame clones, some missing. The profile shows some 240,000 clones, approximately 85% of them singletons. This receptor was identified in an older woman with COVID-19, enrolled during active disease. The J gene is TRBJ1-2, the V gene TRBV7-8; the match to TRBD1 covers 10 bases. Source material: peripheral blood. DNA for the CDR3: TGTGCCAGCAGCCTACGACAGGGGGCTGGCTACACCTTC. This gives the protein CASSLRQGAGYTF.